Sequencing of this T cell receptor beta chain was carried out in a study of T cells in women clearing cervical HPV infection. Study overall: Cases were women with histologically confirmed HPV16-related CIN3 or worse, including 2 invasive cancers.

This CDR3 comprises 15 residues. Germline-derived CDR1 and CDR2 are MGHRA and YSYEKL. V shed 1 base and J 5 bases; nucleotides not matched to a gene: 5. Regarding this clone: With the read ending 3 residues before the CDR3 end, the germline J gene is used to fill in that end.

TCRdb keeps only in-frame clones here, not all; method: immunoSEQ multiplex PCR. The table lists roughly 20,000 clones. This chain joins TRBV4-1 and TRBJ2-1; 7 nucleotides line up with TRBD2. The specimen sequenced was blood buffy coat. The TCR sequence derives from a woman between 18 and 70 years old with a cervical HPV16 infection that either progressed to CIN3+ or cleared (not recorded which). The CDR3 loop reads CASSQGRERDNEQFF. CDR3 DNA, as far as it was read: TGCGCCAGCAGCCAAGGGCGGGAGCGGGACAATGAG.